This paragraph covers one T cell receptor beta chain sequence. The target antigen is unknown. Across eight separate reactions for each sample, cDNA was made. Each CDR3 protein gets one entry in TCRdb, which reprocessed the 5' RACE reads and gives no DNA. This specimen shows about 440,000 distinct CDR3 sequences; the ten leading clones hold more than 2%. Sampling involved one blood draw (roughly 2.5 ml) for every donor. These data are taken from a study of monozygotic twins with inflammatory bowel disease. Findings of the study overall: Evidence did not back any single strong signal or clonotype linked to IBD. The authors note that differing immunosuppressive treatments may have added variability to patient repertoires.

CDR1 LGHNA and CDR2 YNFKEQ come from the germline V gene. This CDR3 region has 17 residues. The chain uses TRBV4-2 and TRBJ2-3; TCRdb proposes TRBD2, but this gene call is untestable without DNA. Sequenced: blood. This receptor was identified in a human donor with ulcerative colitis or Crohn's disease, or a healthy co-twin of an affected twin (not recorded which). The CDR3 is CASSQEWGLAFLDTQYF.